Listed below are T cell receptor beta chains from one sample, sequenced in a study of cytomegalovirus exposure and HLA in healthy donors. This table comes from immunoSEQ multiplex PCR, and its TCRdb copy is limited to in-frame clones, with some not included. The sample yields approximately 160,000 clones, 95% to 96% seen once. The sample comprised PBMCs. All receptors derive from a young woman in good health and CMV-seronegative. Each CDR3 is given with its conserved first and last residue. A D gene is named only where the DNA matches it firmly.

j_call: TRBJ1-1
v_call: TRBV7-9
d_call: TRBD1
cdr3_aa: CASSLGQGNTEAFF
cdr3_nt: TGTGCCAGCAGCTTGGGACAGGGGAACACTGAAGCTTTCTTT

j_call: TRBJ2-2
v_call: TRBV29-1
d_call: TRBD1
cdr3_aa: CSVEDLGTGVNTGELFF
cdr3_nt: TGCAGCGTTGAAGATCTGGGTACAGGGGTGAACACCGGGGAGCTGTTTTTT

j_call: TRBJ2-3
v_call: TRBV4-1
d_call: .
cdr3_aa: CASSLGGADTDTQYF
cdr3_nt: TGCGCCAGCAGCCTTGGCGGGGCCGACACAGATACGCAGTATTTT

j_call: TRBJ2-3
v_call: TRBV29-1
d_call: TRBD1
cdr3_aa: CSVGLQGQGSDTQYF
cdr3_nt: TGCAGCGTTGGATTACAGGGACAGGGTTCGGATACGCAGTATTTT

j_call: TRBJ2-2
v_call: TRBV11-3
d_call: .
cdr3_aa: CASSLGSGKKNTGELFF
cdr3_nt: TGTGCCAGCAGCCTTGGTTCGGGGAAGAAGAACACCGGGGAGCTGTTTTTT

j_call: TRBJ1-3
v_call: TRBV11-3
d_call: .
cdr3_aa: CASSFGGESGNTIYF
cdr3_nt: TGTGCCAGCAGCTTCGGCGGGGAATCTGGAAACACCATATATTTT

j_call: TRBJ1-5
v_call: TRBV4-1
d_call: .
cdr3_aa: CASSLRGGGQPQHF
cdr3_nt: TGCGCCAGCAGCCTCAGGGGCGGGGGTCAGCCCCAGCATTTT

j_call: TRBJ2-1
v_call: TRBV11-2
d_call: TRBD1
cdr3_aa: CASSRTGGSYNEQFF
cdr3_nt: TGTGCCAGCAGCCGGACAGGGGGCTCCTACAATGAGCAGTTCTTC

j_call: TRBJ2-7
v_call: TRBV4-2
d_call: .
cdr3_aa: CASSQVGGDEQYF
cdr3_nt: TGTGCCAGCAGCCAAGTGGGGGGAGACGAGCAGTACTTC

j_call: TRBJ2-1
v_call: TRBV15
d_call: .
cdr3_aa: CATSRDPVQYNEQFF
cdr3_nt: TGTGCCACCAGCAGAGATCCCGTACAGTACAATGAGCAGTTCTTC

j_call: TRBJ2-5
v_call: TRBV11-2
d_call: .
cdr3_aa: CASSSPGLRDQYF
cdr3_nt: TGTGCCAGCAGCTCCCCAGGGTTAAGAGACCAGTACTTC

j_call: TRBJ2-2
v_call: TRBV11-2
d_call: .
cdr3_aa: CASSSDGPLTGTSGELFF
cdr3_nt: TGTGCCAGCAGCTCAGATGGCCCTCTTACGGGTACCTCCGGGGAGCTGTTTTTT

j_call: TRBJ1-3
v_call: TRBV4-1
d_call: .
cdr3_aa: CASSQVHYRSGNTIYF
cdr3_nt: TGCGCCAGCAGCCAAGTACACTACCGCTCTGGAAACACCATATATTTT

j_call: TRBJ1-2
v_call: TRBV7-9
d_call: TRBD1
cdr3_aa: CASSNRGGNGYTF
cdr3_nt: TGTGCCAGCAGCAACAGGGGCGGCAATGGCTACACCTTC

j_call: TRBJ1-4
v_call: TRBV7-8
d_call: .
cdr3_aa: CASSLGSTNEKLFF
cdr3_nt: TGTGCCAGCTCCCTCGGGTCAACTAATGAAAAACTGTTTTTT

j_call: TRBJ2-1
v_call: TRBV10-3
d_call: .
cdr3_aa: CAISETDTNPPFF
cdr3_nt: TGTGCCATCAGTGAGACGGACACCAATCCACCGTTCTTC

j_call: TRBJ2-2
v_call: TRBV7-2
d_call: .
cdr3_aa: CASSSYTGELFF
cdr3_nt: TGTGCCAGCAGCTCATACACCGGGGAGCTGTTTTTT